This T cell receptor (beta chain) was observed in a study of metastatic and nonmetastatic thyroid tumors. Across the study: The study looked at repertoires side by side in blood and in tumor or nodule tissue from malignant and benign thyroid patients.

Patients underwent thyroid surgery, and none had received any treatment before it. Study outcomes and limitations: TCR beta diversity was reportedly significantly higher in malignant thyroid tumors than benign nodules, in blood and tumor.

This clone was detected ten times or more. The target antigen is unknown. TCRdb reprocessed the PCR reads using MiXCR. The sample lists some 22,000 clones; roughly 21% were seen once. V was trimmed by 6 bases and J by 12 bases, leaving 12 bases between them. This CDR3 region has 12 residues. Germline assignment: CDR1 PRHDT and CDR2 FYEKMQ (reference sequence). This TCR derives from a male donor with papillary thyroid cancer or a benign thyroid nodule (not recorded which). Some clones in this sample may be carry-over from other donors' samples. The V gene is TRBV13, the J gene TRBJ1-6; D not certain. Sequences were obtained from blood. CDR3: CASSTLNQPLHF. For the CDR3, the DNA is TGTGCCAGCAGTACCCTCAACCAACCCCTCCACTTT.